This TCR beta chain was found in a study of cytomegalovirus exposure and HLA in healthy donors. The PCR ran on 60 Vbeta and 13 Jbeta primers. Using immunoSEQ multiplex PCR, the repertoire was profiled, and TCRdb retains in-frame clones only, with some absent. The sample shows approximately 170,000 clones, 79% of them seen only once. Germline V lookup: CDR1 SQVTM, CDR2 ANQGSEA. The CDR3 sequence is 13 residues long. With 4 bases removed from V and 4 bases from J, the gap between germline ends came to 11 bases. The source material was PBMCs. This clonotype was sampled from a woman in her late teens or twenties in good health and CMV-seronegative. The chain uses TRBV29-1 and TRBJ2-1, with D perhaps TRBD2 (6 bases). As DNA, the CDR3 is TGCAGCGTTGCGTGGGGGACTTACAATGAGCAGTTCTTC. Translating it yields CSVAWGTYNEQFF.